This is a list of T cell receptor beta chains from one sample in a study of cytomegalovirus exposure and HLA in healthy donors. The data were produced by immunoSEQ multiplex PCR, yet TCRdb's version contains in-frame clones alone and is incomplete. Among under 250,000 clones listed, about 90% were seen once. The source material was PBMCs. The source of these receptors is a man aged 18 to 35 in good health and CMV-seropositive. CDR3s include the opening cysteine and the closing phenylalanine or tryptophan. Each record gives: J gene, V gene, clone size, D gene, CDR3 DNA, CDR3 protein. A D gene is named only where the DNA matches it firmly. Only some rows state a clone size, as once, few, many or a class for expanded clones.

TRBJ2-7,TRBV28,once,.,TGTGCCAGCAGTTTAGGGGGATACCCTATTACCGAGCAGTACTTC,CASSLGGYPITEQYF
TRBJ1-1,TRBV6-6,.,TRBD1,TGTGCCAGCAACCAGGACAGGGTGGGCACTGAAGCTTTCTTT,CASNQDRVGTEAFF
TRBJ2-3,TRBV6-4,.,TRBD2,TGTGCCAGCAGTGAAGGGACTAGCGGCACAGATACGCAGTATTTT,CASSEGTSGTDTQYF
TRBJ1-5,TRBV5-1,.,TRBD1,TGCGCCAGCAGCCAGGGACAGGGGGGCAATCAGCCCCAGCATTTT,CASSQGQGGNQPQHF
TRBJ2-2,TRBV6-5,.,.,TGTGCCAGCAGTACCCGGGACTCACAGTCCGGGGAGCTGTTTTTT,CASSTRDSQSGELFF
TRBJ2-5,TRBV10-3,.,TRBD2,TGTGCCATCAGTGAAGGCGGGAGAGGTTCGGAGACCCAGTACTTC,CAISEGGRGSETQYF
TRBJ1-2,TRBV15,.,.,TGTGCCACCAGCAGAGAACTAAACTATGGCTACACCTTC,CATSRELNYGYTF
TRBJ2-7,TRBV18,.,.,TGTGCCAGCTCACCTAAATACGAGCAGTACTTC,CASSPKYEQYF
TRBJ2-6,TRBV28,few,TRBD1,TGTGCCAGCAGAGGACAGGCCTCCTCTGGGGCCAACGTCCTGACTTTC,CASRGQASSGANVLTF
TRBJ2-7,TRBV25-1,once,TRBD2,TGTGCCAGCGCACTAGCGGGAGTGTTTTCCTACGAGCAGTACTTC,CASALAGVFSYEQYF
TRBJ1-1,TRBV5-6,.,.,TGTGCCAGCAGCCCCTTGAGGGGTGAAGCTTTCTTT,CASSPLRGEAFF
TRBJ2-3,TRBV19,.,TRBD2,TGTGCCAGTAGAAGTAAACTAGCGGGTGAAGATACGCAGTATTTT,CASRSKLAGEDTQYF
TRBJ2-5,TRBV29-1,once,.,TGCAGCGCGGAGGGACGGAGGCAAGAGACCCAGTACTTC,CSAEGRRQETQYF
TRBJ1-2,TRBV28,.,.,TGTGCCAGCAGTCGGGTCGGGGAGAGTGGCTACACCTTC,CASSRVGESGYTF
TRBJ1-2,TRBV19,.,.,TGTGCCAGTACGGACCTTTTCTATGGCTACACCTTC,CASTDLFYGYTF
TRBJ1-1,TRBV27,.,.,TGTGCCAGCAGTTTATCGGAAAAGAACACTGAAGCTTTCTTT,CASSLSEKNTEAFF
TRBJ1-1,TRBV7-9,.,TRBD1,TGTGCCAGCAGCCCGTGGGGACAGGCGCCGACTGAAGCTTTCTTT,CASSPWGQAPTEAFF
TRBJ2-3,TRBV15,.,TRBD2,TGTGCCACCAGCTCCCCTTTAGCGGGAGTCAGAGATACGCAGTATTTT,CATSSPLAGVRDTQYF
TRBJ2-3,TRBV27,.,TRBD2,TGTGCCAGCAGTTTGCGAGCGGGAGGGCCCACTACGCAGTATTTT,CASSLRAGGPTTQYF
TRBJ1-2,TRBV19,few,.,TGTGCCAGTACCCCGCCGGGACGAGGGGCGGGCTATGGCTACACCTTC,CASTPPGRGAGYGYTF